The following is a T cell receptor (beta chain) sequence with its context. The antigen remains undetermined. The data were taken from a study of monozygotic twins with cystic fibrosis. The germline gives CDR1 SGDLS, CDR2 YYNGEE. This CDR3 contains 15 residues. V gave up 2 bases and J gave up 7 bases; unmatched junction bases: 7. Assay: immunoSEQ multiplex PCR; the TCRdb copy retains only in-frame clones and omits some. The data contain fewer than 30,000 clones, around nine tenths of them seen just once; the ten biggest clones take up 0.54%. General study points: Monozygotic CF twin pairs shared significantly more nucleotide-identical clonotypes than unrelated CF individuals did. In 13 of 16 pairs, V gene usage was closest to the co-twin's. Median Simpson clonality of 0.0095 suggested naive T cells predominated.

The sequenced material came from blood. V usage is TRBV9 and J usage is TRBJ1-5; the match to TRBD1 covers 9 bases. This clonotype originated in a girl aged 2 to 10 with cystic fibrosis. The DNA of the CDR3 is TGTGCCAGCAGCGTCGGGGACAGGGAGGGCCAGCCCCAGCATTTT. Translated: CASSVGDREGQPQHF.